The present T cell receptor (beta chain) was sequenced within a study of shared clonotypes between healthy human individuals. Genomic DNA per cell subset filled all wells of several immunoSEQ plates. Measured with immunoSEQ multiplex PCR; TCRdb has only the in-frame clones, and not every one. This sample has more than 2 million clones, with over 85% found just once. This TCR derives from a man aged 18 to 30 in good health. The specimen was naive CD4+ T cells sorted from blood. Indicated subset: CD45RA+ positively selected.

CDR3 nucleotides: TGTGCCATCCACACTCGATTAGGGGGCGGCTACACCTTC. Translating gives CAIHTRLGGGYTF. J is TRBJ1-2 and V is TRBV28; 7 bases agree with TRBD1. The CDR3 has 13 residues. Germline CDR1 MDHEN, CDR2 SYDVKM. J gave up 8 bases and V 10 bases, and 13 bases lay outside the gene matches.